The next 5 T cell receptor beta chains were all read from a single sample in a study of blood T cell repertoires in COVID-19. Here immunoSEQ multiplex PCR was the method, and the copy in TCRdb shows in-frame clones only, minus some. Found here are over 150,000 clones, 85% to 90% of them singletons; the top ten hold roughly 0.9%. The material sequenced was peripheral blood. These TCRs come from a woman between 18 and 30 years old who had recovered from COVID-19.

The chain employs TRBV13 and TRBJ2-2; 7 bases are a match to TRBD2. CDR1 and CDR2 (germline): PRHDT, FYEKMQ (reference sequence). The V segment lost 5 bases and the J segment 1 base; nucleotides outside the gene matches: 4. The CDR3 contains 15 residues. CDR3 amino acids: CASSARGGNTGELFF. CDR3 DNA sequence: TGTGCCAGCAGCGCACGCGGGGGGAACACCGGGGAGCTGTTTTTT.

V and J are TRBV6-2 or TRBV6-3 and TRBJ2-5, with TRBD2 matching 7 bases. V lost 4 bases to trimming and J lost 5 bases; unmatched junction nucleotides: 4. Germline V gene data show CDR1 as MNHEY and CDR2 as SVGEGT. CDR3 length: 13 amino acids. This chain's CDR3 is CASSLAGAETQYF. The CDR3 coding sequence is TGTGCCAGCAGTTTAGCGGGTGCGGAGACCCAGTACTTC.

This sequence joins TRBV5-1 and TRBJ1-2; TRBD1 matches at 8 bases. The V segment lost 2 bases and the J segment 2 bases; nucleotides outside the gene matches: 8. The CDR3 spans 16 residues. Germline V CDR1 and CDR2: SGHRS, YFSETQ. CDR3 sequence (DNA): TGCGCCAGCAGCTTAGCGACAGGGGCCGGAAACTATGGCTACACCTTC. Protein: CASSLATGAGNYGYTF. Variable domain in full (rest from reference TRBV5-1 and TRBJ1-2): KAGVTQTPRYLIKTRGQQVTLSCSPISGHRSVSWYQQTPGQGLQFLFEYFSETQRNKGNFPGRFSGRQFSNSRSEMNVSTLELGDSALYLCASSLATGAGNYGYTFGSGTRLTVV.

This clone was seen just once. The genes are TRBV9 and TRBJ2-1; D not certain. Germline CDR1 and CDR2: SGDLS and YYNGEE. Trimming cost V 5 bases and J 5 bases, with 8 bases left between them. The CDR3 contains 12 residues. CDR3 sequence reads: CASSPHNNEQFF. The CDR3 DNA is TGTGCCAGCAGTCCACATAACAATGAGCAGTTCTTC.

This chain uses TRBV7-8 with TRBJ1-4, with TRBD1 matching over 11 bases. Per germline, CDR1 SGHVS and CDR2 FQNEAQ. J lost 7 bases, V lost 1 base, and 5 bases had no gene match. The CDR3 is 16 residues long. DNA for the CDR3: TGTGCCAGCAGCTTAGGCCCGGGACAGGGGGTTGAAAAACTGTTTTTT. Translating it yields CASSLGPGQGVEKLFF.